This passage covers 13 T cell receptor beta chains from one sample sequenced in a study of T cells after yellow fever vaccination. TCRdb redid the calling of the 5' RACE reads with MiXCR, one entry per CDR3 protein. The sample lists some 200,000 distinct CDR3 sequences; approximately 3.2% were seen once. Sample: CD4+ T cells sorted from PBMCs, taken 10 days after the yellow fever booster vaccination. The receptors come from a man between 18 and 35 years old who received the YFV17D yellow fever vaccine.

This clonotype showed up many times. The V and J genes are TRBV6-5 and TRBJ1-2; TRBD1 matches at 9 bases. Germline V gene data show CDR1 as MNHEY and CDR2 as SVGAGI. The CDR3 runs to 19 residues. V shed 6 bases, J shed 4 bases, and the junction held 21 bases outside the gene matches. This CDR3 reads CASSPAIGTGTSFFYGYTF. CDR3 DNA: TGTGCCAGCAGCCCTGCGATTGGGACAGGGACGTCCTTTTTCTATGGCTACACCTTC.

This clonotype has at least ten counts. The rearrangement joins TRBV5-1 to TRBJ2-1; TRBD1 matches 10 bases. V lost 4 bases and J lost 3; bases outside the gene matches: 4. The germline V gene encodes CDR1 SGHRS and CDR2 YFSETQ. CDR3 length: 15 amino acids. The CDR3 protein is CASSAGQGDYNEQFF. DNA of the CDR3: TGCGCCAGCAGCGCCGGACAGGGGGACTACAATGAGCAGTTCTTC.

This clonotype has only a few counts. This chain joins TRBV6-1 and TRBJ1-3, with TRBD1 matching 7 bases. V trimming: 6 bases; J trimming: 0 bases; junction bases outside the gene matches: 11. The CDR3 runs to 17 residues. Germline values: CDR1 MNHNS, CDR2 SASEGT. The CDR3 nucleotides read TGTGCCAGCAGGACTACCGGGACAGTATACTCTGGAAACACCATATATTTT. Translating gives CASRTTGTVYSGNTIYF.

This clonotype was seen repeatedly, ten times or more. V usage is TRBV29-1 and J usage is TRBJ1-6; D is unresolved. CDR3 length: 13 amino acids. In germline, CDR1 is SQVTM, CDR2 ANQGSEA. V lost 1 base to trimming and J lost 7 bases, with 8 bases between them. CDR3: CSVEVRSNSPLHF. CDR3 coding DNA: TGCAGCGTTGAAGTCCGATCCAATTCACCCCTCCACTTT.

This clonotype was counted ten times or more. The rearrangement uses TRBV5-1 and TRBJ2-7; weak D call: TRBD2 (6 bases). The CDR3 extends over 16 amino acids. The V end lost 4 bases, the J end lost 2 bases, and 19 bases lay between the germline ends. Germline CDR1 is SGHRS and CDR2 is YFSETQ. The CDR3 reads CASSPRGGAGTYEQYV. In DNA form, the CDR3 reads TGCGCCAGCAGCCCTCGGGGTGGCGCGGGGACCTACGAGCAGTACGTC.

This clonotype appeared many times. The V and J genes are TRBV7-9 and TRBJ2-7; 10 nucleotides line up with TRBD2. This CDR3 spans 14 amino acids. V was pared by 5 bases and J by 10 bases, with 11 bases of the junction left unmatched. Germline-derived CDR1 and CDR2 are SEHNR and FQNEAQ (reference sequence). The CDR3 nucleotides read TGTGCCAGCAGCGCGTCTAGCGGGGGAGGGAAACAGTACGTC. This encodes CASSASSGGGKQYV.

This clonotype has ten or more counts. The CDR3 loop reads CASSLVGRSANEQYF. The CDR3 DNA follows: TGTGCCAGCAGCTTAGTTGGCAGATCGGCGAACGAGCAGTACTTC. The chain employs TRBV7-2 and TRBJ2-7; D remains unclear. Trimming took off 1 base at V and 5 bases at J, with 15 bases between the two ends. The CDR3 sequence is 15 residues long. The germline gives CDR1 SGHTA, CDR2 FQGNSA.

This clonotype was seen ten or more times. This chain joins TRBV7-2 and TRBJ1-2; 10 bases map to TRBD1. The CDR3 contains 14 residues. With 3 bases clipped from V and 3 bases from J, the junction kept 1 base outside the gene matches. In germline, CDR1 is SGHTA, CDR2 FQGNSA. The CDR3 DNA reads TGTGCCAGCAGCTTGACAGGGGGCTACTATGGCTACACCTTC. Translating it yields CASSLTGGYYGYTF.

This clonotype was counted many times. This sequence joins TRBV12-3 or TRBV12-4 and TRBJ1-5; D call uncertain. The CDR3 runs to 14 residues. Trimming left V 3 bases short and J 5 bases short, with 11 bases between. The CDR3: CASSLERSDQPQHF. In nucleotides, the CDR3 is TGTGCCAGCAGTTTGGAGAGGAGCGATCAGCCCCAGCATTTT.

This clonotype was detected many times. V gene TRBV7-2 combines with J gene TRBJ2-5; D gene unclear. CDR3 size: 14 residues. CDR1 is SGHTA and CDR2 is FQGNSA in the germline V gene. The ends were cut back, 2 bases at V and 3 bases at J, with 10 bases in the middle. In nucleotides, the CDR3 is TGTGCCAGCAGCTTAAACGGACGGAAAGAGACCCAGTACTTC. This codes for CASSLNGRKETQYF.

V and J are TRBV5-1 and TRBJ1-1, with a tentative D call TRBD1 (6 bases). CDR1 and CDR2 (germline): SGHRS, YFSETQ. Trimming took off 0 bases at V and 0 bases at J, with 12 bases between the two ends. The CDR3 contains 16 residues. The CDR3 sequence is CASSLDPRGVNTEAFF. The CDR3 DNA sequence: TGCGCCAGCAGCTTGGATCCCAGGGGAGTGAACACTGAAGCTTTCTTT.

This clonotype was observed a few times. The rearrangement uses TRBV28 and TRBJ1-3; D unclear. The CDR3 is 13 residues long. Germline CDR1 is MDHEN and CDR2 is SYDVKM. Trimming removed 6 bases at V and 4 bases at J, with 10 bases between. The CDR3 here is CASRHRAGNTIYF. CDR3 in DNA: TGTGCCAGCAGACATCGAGCGGGAAACACCATATATTTT.

The sample holds a few counts of this clonotype. At one of its ends the junction is not consistent with the germline gene, which may arise from a read error. This chain uses TRBV15 with TRBJ1-6; perhaps TRBD1 as D (6 bases). Germline values: CDR1 LNHNV, CDR2 YYDKDF (reference sequence). This CDR3 spans 13 amino acids. The CDR3 sequence is CATCRGRNSPLHF. The CDR3 DNA is TGTGCCACCTGCAGGGGACGCAATTCACCCCTCCACTTT.